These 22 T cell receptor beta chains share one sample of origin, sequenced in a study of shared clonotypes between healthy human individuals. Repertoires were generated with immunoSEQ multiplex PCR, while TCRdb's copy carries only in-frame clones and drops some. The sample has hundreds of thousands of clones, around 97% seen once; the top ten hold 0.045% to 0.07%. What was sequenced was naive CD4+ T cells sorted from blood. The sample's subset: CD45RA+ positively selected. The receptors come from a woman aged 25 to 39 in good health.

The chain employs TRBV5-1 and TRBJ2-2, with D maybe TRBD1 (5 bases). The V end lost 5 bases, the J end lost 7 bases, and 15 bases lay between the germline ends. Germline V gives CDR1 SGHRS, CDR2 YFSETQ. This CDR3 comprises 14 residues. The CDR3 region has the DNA TGCGCCAGCAGTACCATGGCAGGGATCGGGGAGCTGTTTTTT. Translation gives CASSTMAGIGELFF.

DNA of the CDR3: TGCGCCAGCAGCTTGGCCATCGGGAGGGTTGACGAGCAGTACTTC. The encoded protein is CASSLAIGRVDEQYF. The V call is TRBV5-1, the J call TRBJ2-7, with 8 bases aligning to TRBD2. CDR1 and CDR2 (germline): SGHRS, YFSETQ. V lost 0 bases, J lost 5 bases, and 7 bases stayed unmatched. This CDR3 has 15 residues.

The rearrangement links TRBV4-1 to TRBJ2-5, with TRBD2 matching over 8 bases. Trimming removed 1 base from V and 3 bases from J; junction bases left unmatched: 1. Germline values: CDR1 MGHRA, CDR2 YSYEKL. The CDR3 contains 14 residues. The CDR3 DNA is TGCGCCAGCAGCCAAGTCGGGGGGGAAGAGACCCAGTACTTC. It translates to CASSQVGGEETQYF.

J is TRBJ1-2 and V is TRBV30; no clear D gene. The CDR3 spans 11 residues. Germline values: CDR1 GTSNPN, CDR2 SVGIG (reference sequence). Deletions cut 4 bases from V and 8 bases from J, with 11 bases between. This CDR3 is CAWKVGLGYTF. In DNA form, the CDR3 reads TGTGCCTGGAAAGTGGGTTTAGGCTACACCTTC.

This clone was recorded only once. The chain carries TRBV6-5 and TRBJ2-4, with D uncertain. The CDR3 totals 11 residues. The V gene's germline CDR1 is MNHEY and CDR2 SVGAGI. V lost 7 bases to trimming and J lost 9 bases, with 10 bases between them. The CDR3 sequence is CASTKGFIQYF. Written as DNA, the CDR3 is TGTGCCAGCACAAAGGGTTTCATTCAGTACTTC.

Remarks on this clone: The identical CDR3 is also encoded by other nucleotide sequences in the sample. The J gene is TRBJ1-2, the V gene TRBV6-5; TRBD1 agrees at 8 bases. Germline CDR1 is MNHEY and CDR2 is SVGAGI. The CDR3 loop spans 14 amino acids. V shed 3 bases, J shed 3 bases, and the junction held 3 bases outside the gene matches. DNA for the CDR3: TGTGCCAGCAGTTATTCGACAGGGGACTATGGCTACACCTTC. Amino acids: CASSYSTGDYGYTF.

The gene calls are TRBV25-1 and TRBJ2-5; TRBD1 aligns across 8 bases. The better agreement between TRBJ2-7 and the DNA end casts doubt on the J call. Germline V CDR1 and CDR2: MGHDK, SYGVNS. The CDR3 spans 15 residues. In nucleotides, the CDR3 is TGTGCCAGCAGTGAAGCCGACAGGGGCGGCTACGAGCAGTACTTC. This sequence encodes CASSEADRGGYEQYF.

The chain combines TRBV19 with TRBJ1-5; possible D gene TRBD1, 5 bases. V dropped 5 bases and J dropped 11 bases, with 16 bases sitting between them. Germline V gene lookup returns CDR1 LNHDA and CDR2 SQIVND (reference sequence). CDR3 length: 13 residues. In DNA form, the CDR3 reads TGTGCCAGTAGTCCTTGGGACCATCGGACCCAGCATTTT. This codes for CASSPWDHRTQHF.

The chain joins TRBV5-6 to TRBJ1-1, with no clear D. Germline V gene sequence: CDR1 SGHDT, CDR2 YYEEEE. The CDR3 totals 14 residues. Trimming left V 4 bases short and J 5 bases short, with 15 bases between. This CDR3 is CASSPRRRGTEAFF. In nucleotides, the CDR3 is TGTGCCAGCAGCCCCCGACGCCGAGGGACTGAAGCTTTCTTT. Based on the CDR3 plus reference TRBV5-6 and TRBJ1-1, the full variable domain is DAGVTQSPTHLIKTRGQQVTLRCSPKSGHDTVSWYQQALGQGPQFIFQYYEEEERQRGNFPDRFSGHQFPNYSSELNVNALLLGDSALYLCASSPRRRGTEAFFGQGTRLTVV.

The CDR3 is CASSLGTALGETQYF. The CDR3 nucleotides read TGTGCCAGCAGCTTAGGGACCGCCTTGGGGGAGACCCAGTACTTC. The rearrangement links TRBV11-2 to TRBJ2-5; D unresolved. This CDR3 contains 15 residues. Trimming cost V 1 base and J 5 bases, with 14 bases left between them. The germline gives CDR1 SGHAT, CDR2 FQNNGV.

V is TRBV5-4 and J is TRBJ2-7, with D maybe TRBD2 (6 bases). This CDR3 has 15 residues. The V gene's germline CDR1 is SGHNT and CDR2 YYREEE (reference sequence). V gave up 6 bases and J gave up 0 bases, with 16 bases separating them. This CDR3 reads CASKMWGGNSYEQYF. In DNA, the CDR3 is TGTGCCAGCAAAATGTGGGGCGGGAACTCCTACGAGCAGTACTTC. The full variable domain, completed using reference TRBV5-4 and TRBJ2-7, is ETGVTQSPTHLIKTRGQQVTLRCSSQSGHNTVSWYQQALGQGPQFIFQYYREEENGRGNFPPRFSGLQFPNYSSELNVNALELDDSALYLCASKMWGGNSYEQYFGPGTRLTVT.

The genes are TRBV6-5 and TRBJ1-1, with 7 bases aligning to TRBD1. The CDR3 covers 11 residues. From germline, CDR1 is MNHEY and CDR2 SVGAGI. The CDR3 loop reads CVGGQGVEAFF. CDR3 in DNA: TGTGTGGGGGGGCAGGGGGTTGAAGCTTTCTTT.

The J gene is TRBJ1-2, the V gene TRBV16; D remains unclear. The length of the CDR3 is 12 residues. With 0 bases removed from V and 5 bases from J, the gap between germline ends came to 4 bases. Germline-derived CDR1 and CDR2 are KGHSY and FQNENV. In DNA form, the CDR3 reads TGTGCCAGCAGCCAATCGCGTTATGGCTACACCTTC. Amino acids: CASSQSRYGYTF.

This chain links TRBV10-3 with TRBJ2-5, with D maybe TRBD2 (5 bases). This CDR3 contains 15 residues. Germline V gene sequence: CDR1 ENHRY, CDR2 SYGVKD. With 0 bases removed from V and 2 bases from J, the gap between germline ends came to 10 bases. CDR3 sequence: CAISESKLEQETQYF. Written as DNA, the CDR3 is TGTGCCATCAGTGAGTCGAAACTAGAGCAAGAGACCCAGTACTTC.

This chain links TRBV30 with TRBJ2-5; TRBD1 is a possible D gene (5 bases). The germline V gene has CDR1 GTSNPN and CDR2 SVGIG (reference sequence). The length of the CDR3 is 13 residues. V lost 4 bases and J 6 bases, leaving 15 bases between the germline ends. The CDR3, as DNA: TGTGCCTGGAACCAGGGTGGTTCTCAGACCCAGTACTTC. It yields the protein CAWNQGGSQTQYF. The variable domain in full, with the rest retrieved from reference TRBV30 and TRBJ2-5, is SQTIHQWPATLVQPVGSPLSLECTVEGTSNPNLYWYRQAAGRGLQLLFYSVGIGQISSEVPQNLSASRPQDRQFILSSKKLLLSDSGFYLCAWNQGGSQTQYFGPGTRLLVL.

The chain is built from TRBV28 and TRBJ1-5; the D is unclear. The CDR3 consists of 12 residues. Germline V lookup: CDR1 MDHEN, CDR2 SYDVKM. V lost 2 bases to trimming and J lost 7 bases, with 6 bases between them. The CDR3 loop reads CASSLARQPQHF. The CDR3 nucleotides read TGTGCCAGCAGTTTAGCCCGGCAGCCCCAGCATTTT.

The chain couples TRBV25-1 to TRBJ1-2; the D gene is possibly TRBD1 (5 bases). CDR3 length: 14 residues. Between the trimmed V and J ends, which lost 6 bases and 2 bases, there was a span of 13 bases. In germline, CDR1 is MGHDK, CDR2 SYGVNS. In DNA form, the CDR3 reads TGTGCCAGCAGCGAACAGGTCGTGAACTATGGCTACACCTTC. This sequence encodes CASSEQVVNYGYTF.

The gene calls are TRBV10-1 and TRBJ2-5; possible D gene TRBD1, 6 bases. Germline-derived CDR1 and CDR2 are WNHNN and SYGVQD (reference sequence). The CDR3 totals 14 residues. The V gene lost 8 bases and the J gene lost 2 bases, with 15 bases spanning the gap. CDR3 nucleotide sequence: TGCGCCAGCCGCCTGCGGACAGCGCAAGAGACCCAGTACTTC. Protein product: CASRLRTAQETQYF.

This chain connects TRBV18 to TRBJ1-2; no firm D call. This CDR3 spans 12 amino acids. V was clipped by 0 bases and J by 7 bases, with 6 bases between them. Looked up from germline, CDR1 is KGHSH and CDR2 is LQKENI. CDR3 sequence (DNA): TGTGCCAGCTCACCACCAGGTCGTGGCTACACCTTC. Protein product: CASSPPGRGYTF.

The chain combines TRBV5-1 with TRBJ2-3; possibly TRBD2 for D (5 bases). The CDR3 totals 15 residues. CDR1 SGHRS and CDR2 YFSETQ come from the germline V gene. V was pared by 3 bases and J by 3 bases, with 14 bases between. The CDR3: CASSYSDSRTDTQYF. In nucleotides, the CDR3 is TGCGCCAGCAGCTATAGCGATAGTAGGACAGATACGCAGTATTTT. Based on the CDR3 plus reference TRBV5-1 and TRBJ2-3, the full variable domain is KAGVTQTPRYLIKTRGQQVTLSCSPISGHRSVSWYQQTPGQGLQFLFEYFSETQRNKGNFPGRFSGRQFSNSRSEMNVSTLELGDSALYLCASSYSDSRTDTQYFGPGTRLTVL.

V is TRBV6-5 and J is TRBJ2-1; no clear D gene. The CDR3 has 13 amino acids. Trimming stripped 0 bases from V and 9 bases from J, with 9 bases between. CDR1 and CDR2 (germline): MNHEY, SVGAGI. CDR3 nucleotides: TGTGCCAGCAGTTACTCGGCAGCAACTGAGCAGTTCTTC. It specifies CASSYSAATEQFF.

DNA for the CDR3: TGTGCCATCAGCGGGGACAGTTATGGCTACACCTTC. As protein: CAISGDSYGYTF. The J gene is TRBJ1-2, the V gene TRBV10-3, with 7 positions matching TRBD1. The length of the CDR3 is 12 residues. V shed 6 bases and J 5 bases; nucleotides not matched to a gene: 3. The germline CDR1 and CDR2 sequences are ENHRY and SYGVKD.